This T cell receptor beta chain was sequenced during a study of spatial heterogeneity in lung cancer. Study-wide findings and caveats: Ubiquitous expanded TCR counts tracked ubiquitous nonsynonymous mutations, and regional counts tracked regional ones. Tumor mutation count correlated with how many alpha and beta TCRs expanded intratumorally.

This CDR3 region has 17 residues. In germline, CDR1 is LGHNA, CDR2 YNFKEQ. Trimming cost V 1 base and J 2 bases, with 12 bases left between them. This clonotype was detected ten times or more. Antigen: not known. Described time point: sample taken at primary tumor resection. Frozen PBMC, nontumor lung or tumor provided whole RNA, which was sequenced unsorted. Individually, TCR cDNA molecules were each labelled with a unique molecular identifier. TCRdb recomputed calls from the 5' RACE reads with MiXCR, one row per CDR3 protein. The sample lists about 9,200 distinct CDR3 sequences; over 7% were seen once.

The rearrangement uses TRBV4-2 and TRBJ2-6; TRBD1 might be the D (6 bases). This clonotype was obtained from a male donor with early-stage non-small cell lung cancer. This material consisted of lung tumor tissue, taken at surgery. This CDR3 reads CASSQVRAGAGANVLTF. As DNA, the CDR3 is TGTGCCAGCAGCCAAGTAAGGGCAGGGGCTGGGGCCAACGTCCTGACTTTC.